A single sample is the source of the 4 T cell receptor beta chains below, sequenced in a study of cytomegalovirus exposure and HLA in healthy donors. This PCR relied on a set of 60 Vbeta primers and 13 Jbeta primers. TCRdb's copy holds only in-frame clones and misses some; the assay was immunoSEQ multiplex PCR. The profile shows around 140,000 clones, less than 85% of them singletons. Sample: PBMCs. The receptors here all came from a woman aged 55-75 years in good health and CMV-seropositive.

This chain links TRBV19 with TRBJ1-2; 9 bases fit TRBD1. Per germline, CDR1 LNHDA and CDR2 SQIVND (reference sequence). The ends lost 4 bases at V and 6 bases at J; junction bases unmatched: 6. The length of the CDR3 is 14 residues. CDR3 sequence (DNA): TGTGCCAGTAGTACCCGACAGGGGGAAGATGGCTACACCTTC. Residues: CASSTRQGEDGYTF.

This chain links TRBV27 with TRBJ2-2; 9 nucleotides align to TRBD2. V gave up 6 bases and J gave up 8 bases; unmatched junction bases: 7. Germline V gene sequence: CDR1 MNHEY, CDR2 SMNVEV (reference sequence). The CDR3 loop spans 14 amino acids. For the CDR3, the DNA is TGTGCCAGCAGCCCGGGACTAGCTCTGGGGGAGCTGTTTTTT. Amino acid sequence: CASSPGLALGELFF.

The gene calls are TRBV2 and TRBJ1-5; D is unclear. This CDR3 has 14 residues. Trimming removed 3 bases at V and 2 bases at J, with 8 bases between. The germline V gene has CDR1 SNHLY and CDR2 FYNNEI. The CDR3: CASSDGVRNQPQHF. DNA for the CDR3: TGTGCCAGCAGTGACGGGGTACGCAATCAGCCCCAGCATTTT.

As concerns this clone: Germline is not matched at one junction end, which may reflect a read error. The gene calls are TRBV5-1 and TRBJ1-2; the D gene is possibly TRBD1 (5 bases). Looked up from germline, CDR1 is SGHRS and CDR2 is YFSETQ. CDR3 length equals 14 residues. The CDR3 loop reads CASSWGGSLGGDTF. DNA for the CDR3: TGCGCCAGCAGCTGGGGGGGGAGTCTAGGTGGCGACACCTTC. Drawing the rest from reference TRBV5-1 and TRBJ1-2, the complete variable domain is KAGVTQTPRYLIKTRGQQVTLSCSPISGHRSVSWYQQTPGQGLQFLFEYFSETQRNKGNFPGRFSGRQFSNSRSEMNVSTLELGDSALYLCASSWGGSLGGDTFGSGTRLTVV.